The rows below give T cell receptor beta chains drawn from one sample of a study of T-cell reconstitution after alpha-beta-depleted transplantation in children. TCRdb passed the PCR reads through MiXCR, listing each CDR3 protein once. Here the sample spans some 490,000 distinct CDR3 sequences, under 15% being singletons. Material: PBMCs from the stem cell graft donor, obtained from the stem cell graft. Source of these receptors: a human donor who donated a stem cell graft to a child with combined immunodeficiency. Both conserved end residues are part of each CDR3. The D gene is left open where the match is weak. Only part of the rows carry a size: once, few, many, or a class if the clone is expanded.

D gene,V gene,clone size,J gene,CDR3 DNA,CDR3 protein
.,TRBV29-1,many,TRBJ1-1,TGCAGCGTTGTAGGAGGAGTGACTGAAGCTTTCTTT,CSVVGGVTEAFF
TRBD1,TRBV27,.,TRBJ2-7,TGTGCCAGCAGTTTATTGTTTGGGACAGGGATGTACGAGCAGTACTTC,CASSLLFGTGMYEQYF
TRBD2,TRBV6-5,few,TRBJ2-1,TGTGCCAGCAGTTACTCGAGCGGGGTCACCTACAATGAGCAGTTCTTC,CASSYSSGVTYNEQFF
.,TRBV21-1,.,TRBJ2-5,TGTGCCAGCAGCAAAGGAGGCGGGTTTCGGGAGACCCAGTACTTC,CASSKGGGFRETQYF
TRBD2,TRBV20-1,.,TRBJ2-1,TGCAGTGCTAGAGATAGACTAGCGGTCTCCTACAATGAGCAGTTCTTC,CSARDRLAVSYNEQFF
TRBD2,TRBV9,.,TRBJ2-1,TGTGCCAGCAGCGCCCTTTCGCGGGAGGCTAATGAGCAGTTCTTC,CASSALSREANEQFF
TRBD2,TRBV10-3,.,TRBJ2-5,TGTGCCATCAGTGAGATAAAGACTAGCGGGTCCGGGCCTGGGGAGACCCAGTACTTC,CAISEIKTSGSGPGETQYF
TRBD2,TRBV6-5,many,TRBJ2-7,TGTGCCAGCAGTTACTTCACTAGCGGTTCCTACGAGCAGTACTTC,CASSYFTSGSYEQYF
.,TRBV3-1,.,TRBJ1-5,TGTGCCAGCAGCCAAGGGATCCGAGATCAGCCCCAGCATTTT,CASSQGIRDQPQHF
TRBD2,TRBV12-3/TRBV12-4,.,TRBJ2-3,TGTGCCAGCAGTTTAACGGGGGGGGAGGAAGATACGCAGTATTTT,CASSLTGGEEDTQYF
.,TRBV12-3/TRBV12-4,.,TRBJ1-5,TGTGCCAGCAGTTTTGAGAATCAGCCCCAGCATTTT,CASSFENQPQHF